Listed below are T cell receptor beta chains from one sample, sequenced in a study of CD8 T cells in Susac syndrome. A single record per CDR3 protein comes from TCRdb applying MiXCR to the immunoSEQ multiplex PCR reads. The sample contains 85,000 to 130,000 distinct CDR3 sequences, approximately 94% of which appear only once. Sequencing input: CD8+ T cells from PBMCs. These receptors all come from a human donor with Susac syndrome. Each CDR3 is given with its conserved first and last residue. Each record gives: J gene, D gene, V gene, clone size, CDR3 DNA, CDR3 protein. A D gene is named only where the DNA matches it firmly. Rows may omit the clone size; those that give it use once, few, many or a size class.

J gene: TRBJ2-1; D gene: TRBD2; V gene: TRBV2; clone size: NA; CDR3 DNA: TGTGCCAGCAGTACTCAGCGGGGGAGCTCCTACAATGAGCAGTTCTTC; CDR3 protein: CASSTQRGSSYNEQFF
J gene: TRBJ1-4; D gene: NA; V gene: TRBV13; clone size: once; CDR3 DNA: TGTGCCAGCAGCTCGAACCTCCGGGTGGGGGCAACTAATGAAAAACTGTTTTTT; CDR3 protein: CASSSNLRVGATNEKLFF
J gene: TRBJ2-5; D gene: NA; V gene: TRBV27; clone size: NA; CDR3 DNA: TGTGCCAGCGCCGATCAGGGGCAAGAGACCCAGTACTTC; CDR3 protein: CASADQGQETQYF
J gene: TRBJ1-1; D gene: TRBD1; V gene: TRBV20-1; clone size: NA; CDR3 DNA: TGCAGTGCTAGAGGCCAGGGGACAGGGGACACTGAAGCTTTCTTT; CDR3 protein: CSARGQGTGDTEAFF
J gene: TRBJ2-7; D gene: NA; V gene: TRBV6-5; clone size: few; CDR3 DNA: TGTGCCAGCAGTTACAGCGAACCCTACGAGCAGTACTTC; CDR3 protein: CASSYSEPYEQYF
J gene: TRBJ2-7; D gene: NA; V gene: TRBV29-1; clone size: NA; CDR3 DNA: TGCAGCGTTGCGGGCGAGAGTAGCTCCTACGAGCAGTACTTC; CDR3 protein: CSVAGESSSYEQYF
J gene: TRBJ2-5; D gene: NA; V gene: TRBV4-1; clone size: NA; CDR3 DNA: TGCGCCAGCAGCCACGGACAGTACCAAGAGACCCAGTACTTC; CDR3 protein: CASSHGQYQETQYF
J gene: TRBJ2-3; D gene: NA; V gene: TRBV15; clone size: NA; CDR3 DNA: TGTGCCACCAGCCTGGTGAGGGAAGGGAGGGATACGCAGTATTTT; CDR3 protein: CATSLVREGRDTQYF
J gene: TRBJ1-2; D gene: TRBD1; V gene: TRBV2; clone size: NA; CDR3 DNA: TGTGCCAGCACTGGGACAGGGGATGGCTACACCTTC; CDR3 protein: CASTGTGDGYTF
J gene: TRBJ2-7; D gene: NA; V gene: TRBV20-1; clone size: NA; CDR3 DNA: TGCAGTGCGCCATTATGGGACCCAGCCTACGAGCAGTACTTC; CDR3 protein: CSAPLWDPAYEQYF
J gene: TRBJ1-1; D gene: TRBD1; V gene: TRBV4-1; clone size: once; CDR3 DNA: TGCGCCAGCAGCGCCCGGGACAGGGCTAAAGGCACTGAAGCTTTCTTT; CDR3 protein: CASSARDRAKGTEAFF
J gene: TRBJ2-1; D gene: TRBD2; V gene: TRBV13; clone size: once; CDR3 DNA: TGTGCCAGCAGCTTCGGGCGGGGGTCCTACAATGAGCAGTTCTTC; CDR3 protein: CASSFGRGSYNEQFF
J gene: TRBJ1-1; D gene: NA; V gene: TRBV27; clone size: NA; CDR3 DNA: TGTGCCAGCAGTTTACAGCGGGTGGGTGAAGCTTTCTTT; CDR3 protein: CASSLQRVGEAFF
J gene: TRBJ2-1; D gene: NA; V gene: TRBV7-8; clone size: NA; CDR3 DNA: TGTGCCAGCAGCTTAGCGACCACCCCCCTGGGCCGCCGGAGGGGTGAGCAGTTCTTC; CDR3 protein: CASSLATTPLGRRRGEQFF
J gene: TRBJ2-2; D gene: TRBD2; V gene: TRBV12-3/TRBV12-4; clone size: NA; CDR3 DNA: TGTGCCAGCAACCTGGGTAGCGGGGGGGCCGCTGGCACCGGGGAGCTGTTTTTT; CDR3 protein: CASNLGSGGAAGTGELFF
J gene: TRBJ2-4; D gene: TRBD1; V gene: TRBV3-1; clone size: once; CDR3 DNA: TGTGCCAGCAGCCAAACCACACAGGGGGCGGCCAAAAACATTCAGTACTTC; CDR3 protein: CASSQTTQGAAKNIQYF
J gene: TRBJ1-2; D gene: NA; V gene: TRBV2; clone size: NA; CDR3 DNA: TGTGCCAGCAAGGCAGGCAATAACTATGGCTACACCTTC; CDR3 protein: CASKAGNNYGYTF
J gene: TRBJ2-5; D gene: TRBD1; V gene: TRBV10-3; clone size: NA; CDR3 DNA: TGTGCCATCAGCGCAGGGACAGGGGGCTTGGAGACCCAGTACTTC; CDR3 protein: CAISAGTGGLETQYF
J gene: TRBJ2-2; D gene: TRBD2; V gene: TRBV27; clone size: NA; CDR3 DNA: TGTGCCAGCCTGGGGGGGTCCGGGGAGCTGTTTTTT; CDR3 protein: CASLGGSGELFF
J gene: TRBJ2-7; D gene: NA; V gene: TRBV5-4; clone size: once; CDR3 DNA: TGTGCCAGCAGCTCGGACACCTCCTCCTACGAGCAGTACTTC; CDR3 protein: CASSSDTSSYEQYF
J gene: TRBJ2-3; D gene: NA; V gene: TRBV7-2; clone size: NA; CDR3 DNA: TGTGCCAGCAGCTTAGAGGGCGGGACAGATACGCAGTATTTT; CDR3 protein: CASSLEGGTDTQYF
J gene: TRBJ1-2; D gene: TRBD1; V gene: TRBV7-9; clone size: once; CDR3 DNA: TGTGCCAGCAGCTCCGGGACAGAGCCTAATCGCTATGGCTACACCTTC; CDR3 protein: CASSSGTEPNRYGYTF
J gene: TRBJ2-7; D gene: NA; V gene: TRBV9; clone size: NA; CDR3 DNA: TGTGCCAGCAGCTCAGAGGGGACGTCGAACGAGCAGTACTTC; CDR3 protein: CASSSEGTSNEQYF
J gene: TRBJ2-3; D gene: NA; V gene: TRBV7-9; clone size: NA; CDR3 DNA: TGTGCCAGCAGCGCGATGACCGTCACAATAGGAGGAGATACGCAGTATTTT; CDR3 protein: CASSAMTVTIGGDTQYF
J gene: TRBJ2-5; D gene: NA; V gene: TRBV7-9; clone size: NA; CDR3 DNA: TGTGCCAGCCGCGAGGGGAACCAAGAGACCCAGTACTTC; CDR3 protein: CASREGNQETQYF
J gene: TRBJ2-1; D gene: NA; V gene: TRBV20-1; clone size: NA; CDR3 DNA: TGCAGTGCTAGAGAAGTAGGGGATCTGGACCTAAGGCGGATCTTC; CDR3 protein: CSAREVGDLDLRRIF
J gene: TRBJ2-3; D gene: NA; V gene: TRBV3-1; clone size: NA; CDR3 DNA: TGTGCCAGCAGCCAAGCCGGGCGGTGGGCCCCAGATACGCAGTATTTT; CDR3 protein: CASSQAGRWAPDTQYF
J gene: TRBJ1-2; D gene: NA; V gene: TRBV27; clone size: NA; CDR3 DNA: TGTGCCAGCAGTTTTTCAGGGGCGGACGGCTACACCTTC; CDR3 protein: CASSFSGADGYTF
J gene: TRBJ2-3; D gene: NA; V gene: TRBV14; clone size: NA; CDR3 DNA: TGTGCCAGCAGCTCCCCACCGGGACGTATCACAGATACGCAGTATTTT; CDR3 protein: CASSSPPGRITDTQYF
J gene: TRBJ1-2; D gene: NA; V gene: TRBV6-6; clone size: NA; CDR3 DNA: TGTGCCAGCAGTTACAATCCAGGGATAGGACATGGCTACACCTTC; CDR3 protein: CASSYNPGIGHGYTF
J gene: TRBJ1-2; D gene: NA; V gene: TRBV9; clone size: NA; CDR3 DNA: TGTGCCAGCATGGGTAGTCCCAACTATGGCTACACCTTC; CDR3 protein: CASMGSPNYGYTF
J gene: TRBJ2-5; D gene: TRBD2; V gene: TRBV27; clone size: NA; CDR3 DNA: TGTGCCAGCAGTTTGGCGGGGGGAACACGGATCCAGTACTTC; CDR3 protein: CASSLAGGTRIQYF